Following are 28 T cell receptor beta chains from one sample sequenced in a study of CXCR3-negative and CXCR3-positive naive CD8 T cells. General observations from the study: More hydrophobic TRB CDR3s occurred in CXCR3-positive than in CXCR3-negative naive cells.

No cognate antigen is known for these TCRs. cDNA libraries for TRB were generated by 5' RACE incorporating UMI labels. Reanalyzing the 5' RACE reads, TCRdb keeps one entry per CDR3 protein, without DNA. This listing includes around 140,000 distinct CDR3 sequences. Sequencing was performed on naive CXCR3+ CD8+ T cells from blood. As to subset: CD45RO-CCR7+CD27+CD95- naive CD8+ T cells expressing CXCR3 (TNR3+). The receptor source for this set is a human donor in good health. Some clones in this sample may be carry-over from other donors' samples.

The gene calls are TRBV6-1 and TRBJ2-7; TCRdb's D call of TRBD2 is untestable without DNA. The CDR3 totals 15 residues. Germline CDR1 is MNHNS and CDR2 is SASEGT. The CDR3 here is CASSDRVLSSYEQYF.

The gene calls are TRBV28 and TRBJ2-7; the TRBD1 assignment by TCRdb is unverifiable without DNA. The CDR3 totals 15 residues. Per the germline V gene, CDR1 is MDHEN and CDR2 is SYDVKM. The CDR3 here is CASSLGPSSSYEQYF.

The V gene is TRBV5-5, the J gene TRBJ2-7; TCRdb returns TRBD1, unconfirmable since there is no DNA. The germline V gene encodes CDR1 SGHKS and CDR2 YYEKEE (reference sequence). CDR3 length: 13 residues. This CDR3 reads CASSFGQGNEQYF.

CDR3 amino acids: CSVMGQGNYNEQFF. This chain uses TRBV29-1 with TRBJ2-1; TCRdb selects TRBD1, and the lack of DNA leaves this call unchecked. The CDR3 runs 14 residues. CDR1 is SQVTM and CDR2 is ANQGSEA in the germline V gene.

The chain recombines TRBV5-6 with TRBJ2-1; TCRdb selects TRBD2, and the lack of DNA leaves this call unchecked. The CDR3 totals 16 residues. The germline CDR1 and CDR2 sequences are SGHDT and YYEEEE. The CDR3 sequence is CASSLAATSGGDEQFF.

The chain is built from TRBV7-8 and TRBJ2-2; TCRdb calls TRBD2, which cannot be checked without DNA. Germline loops: CDR1 SGHVS, CDR2 FQNEAQ. CDR3 length equals 17 residues. CDR3 region: CASSPRRGDPYTGELFF.

The CDR3 loop reads CASSIAGGGDYEQYF. The rearrangement uses TRBV19 and TRBJ2-7; the TCRdb call, TRBD1, lacks DNA for checking. CDR1 is LNHDA and CDR2 is SQIVND in the germline V gene (reference sequence). CDR3 length: 15 residues.

The chain carries TRBV3-1 and TRBJ2-4; TCRdb gives TRBD1 as the D gene, but with no DNA this cannot be confirmed. The CDR3 is 14 residues long. CDR1 is LGHDT and CDR2 is YNNKEL in the germline V gene (reference sequence). The CDR3 here is CASSQGTGEDIQYF. Full variable domain (rest looked up from reference TRBV3-1 and TRBJ2-4): DTAVSQTPKYLVTQMGNDKSIKCEQNLGHDTMYWYKQDSKKFLKIMFSYNNKELIINETVPNRFSPKSPDKAHLNLHINSLELGDSAVYFCASSQGTGEDIQYFGAGTRLSVL.

CDR3 region: CASSPDTGELFF. The genes are TRBV9 and TRBJ2-2. This CDR3 spans 12 amino acids. The germline V gene encodes CDR1 SGDLS and CDR2 YYNGEE.

The chain links TRBV28 to TRBJ2-3; the TCRdb call, TRBD2, lacks DNA for checking. Germline V CDR1 and CDR2: MDHEN, SYDVKM. The CDR3 length is 18 residues. The CDR3: CASSFPGTSGGRTDTQYF.

The gene calls are TRBV3-1 and TRBJ2-1; absent DNA, TCRdb's TRBD2 call cannot be checked. Germline V lookup: CDR1 LGHDT, CDR2 YNNKEL (reference sequence). The CDR3 loop spans 17 amino acids. CDR3 region: CASTRGLAGGPKDEQFF.

The J gene is TRBJ2-3, the V gene TRBV29-1; without DNA, the TCRdb call of TRBD1 cannot be checked. This CDR3 contains 17 residues. CDR1 SQVTM and CDR2 ANQGSEA come from the germline V gene. CDR3 sequence: CSVEPNSLGDPGDTQYF.

The chain links TRBV4-1 to TRBJ2-1; the TCRdb D gene call, TRBD2, has no DNA to confirm it. From germline, CDR1 is MGHRA and CDR2 YSYEKL. CDR3 size: 15 residues. CDR3 sequence: CASSQGVGLGNEQFF.

This chain connects TRBV7-2 to TRBJ2-5; no DNA is available, so the TRBD1 call from TCRdb remains unchecked. The CDR3 contains 17 residues. Germline-derived CDR1 and CDR2 are SGHTA and FQGNSA. CDR3 amino acids: CASSSRGRGGIQETQYF.

The V and J genes are TRBV7-9 and TRBJ2-7; TCRdb reports TRBD2, a call that lacks DNA to check it against. Per the germline V gene, CDR1 is SEHNR and CDR2 is FQNEAQ (reference sequence). This CDR3 is 20 amino acids long. The CDR3 sequence: CASTSPWELAGGLPGDEQYF.

The rearrangement links TRBV29-1 to TRBJ2-7. The CDR3 is 13 residues long. Germline CDR1 SQVTM, CDR2 ANQGSEA. CDR3 residues: CSVESGDYYEQYF.

The chain has TRBV29-1 and TRBJ2-1; TCRdb calls TRBD2, which cannot be checked without DNA. The CDR3 is 14 residues long. Germline lookup yields CDR1 SQVTM and CDR2 ANQGSEA. The CDR3 reads CSVEEGLAGDEQFF.

This rearrangement joins TRBV12-3 or TRBV12-4 to TRBJ1-1; TCRdb returns TRBD1, unconfirmable since there is no DNA. The length of the CDR3 is 13 residues. The CDR3 sequence is CASSRTEHTEAFF.

This chain connects TRBV29-1 to TRBJ2-7. The germline CDR1 and CDR2 sequences are SQVTM and ANQGSEA. The CDR3 is made up of 12 amino acids. This CDR3 reads CSVGETSYEQYF.

The CDR3 is CASSLRGEYSNEQFF. The V gene is TRBV7-3, the J gene TRBJ2-1; the D gene TCRdb calls, TRBD1, cannot be checked with no DNA. Germline V gene sequence: CDR1 SGHTA, CDR2 FQGTGA. The length of the CDR3 is 15 residues.

The chain joins TRBV4-1 to TRBJ2-2; TCRdb's D gene call, TRBD2, goes unchecked for lack of DNA. The CDR3 contains 16 residues. The germline V gene encodes CDR1 MGHRA and CDR2 YSYEKL. The CDR3 sequence is CASSPLAPANTGELFF.

The CDR3 reads CSAEQVEGDYGYTF. This chain uses TRBV29-1 with TRBJ1-2. Germline-derived CDR1 and CDR2 are SQVTM and ANQGSEA. The CDR3 loop spans 14 amino acids.

The V call is TRBV28, the J call TRBJ1-1. The CDR3 spans 14 residues. The germline V gene encodes CDR1 MDHEN and CDR2 SYDVKM. The CDR3 is CASSFGISMTEAFF.

This chain uses TRBV4-1 with TRBJ1-1; TCRdb reports TRBD1, a call that lacks DNA to check it against. CDR1 and CDR2 (germline): MGHRA, YSYEKL. The CDR3 covers 16 residues. CDR3 in amino acids: CASSQGKIPPGTEAFF.

This chain links TRBV7-3 with TRBJ2-1. The CDR3 totals 13 residues. Per the germline V gene, CDR1 is SGHTA and CDR2 is FQGTGA. The CDR3 region is CASSSGGYNEQFF.

This chain connects TRBV4-3 to TRBJ2-1; TCRdb returns TRBD1, unconfirmable since there is no DNA. The CDR3 loop spans 14 amino acids. Germline lookup yields CDR1 LGHNA and CDR2 YSLEER. The CDR3 spells CASSQERQGGNEFF.

The V call is TRBV6-1, the J call TRBJ2-1; no DNA is available, so the TRBD1 call from TCRdb remains unchecked. The CDR3 is 16 residues long. CDR1 and CDR2 (germline): MNHNS, SASEGT. CDR3 sequence: CASSYEEDRVWIGQFF.

The J gene is TRBJ2-1, the V gene TRBV29-1. There are 13 residues in the CDR3. Germline CDR1 reads SQVTM; CDR2 reads ANQGSEA. The CDR3 sequence: CSVVTFPYNEQFF.